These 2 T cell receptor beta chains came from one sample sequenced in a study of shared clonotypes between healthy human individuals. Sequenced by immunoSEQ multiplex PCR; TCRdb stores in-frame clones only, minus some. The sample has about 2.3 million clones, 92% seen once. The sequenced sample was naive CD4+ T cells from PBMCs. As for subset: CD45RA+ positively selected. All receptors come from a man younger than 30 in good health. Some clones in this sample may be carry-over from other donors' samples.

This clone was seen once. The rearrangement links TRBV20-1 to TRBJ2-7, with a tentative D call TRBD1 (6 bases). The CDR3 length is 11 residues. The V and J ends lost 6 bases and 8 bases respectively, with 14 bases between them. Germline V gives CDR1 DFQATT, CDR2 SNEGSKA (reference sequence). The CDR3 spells CSAKDRSQQYF. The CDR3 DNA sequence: TGCAGTGCCAAGGACAGAAGCCAGCAGTACTTC.

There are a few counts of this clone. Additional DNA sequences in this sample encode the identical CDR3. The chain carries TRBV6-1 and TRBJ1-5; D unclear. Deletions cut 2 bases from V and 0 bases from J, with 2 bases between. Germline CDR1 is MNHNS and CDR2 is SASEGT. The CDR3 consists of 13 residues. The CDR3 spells CASSESSNQPQHF. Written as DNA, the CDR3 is TGTGCCAGCAGTGAATCTAGCAATCAGCCCCAGCATTTT.